A selection of T cell receptor beta chains follows, all from one sample in a study of T cells after yellow fever vaccination. MiXCR was run by TCRdb on the 5' RACE reads, yielding one entry per CDR3 protein. The sample lists about 260,000 distinct CDR3 sequences; 13% were seen once. The sequenced sample was CD4+ T cells sorted from PBMCs, obtained 45 days after the yellow fever booster vaccination. These receptors originate from a man aged 25-45 years who received the YFV17D yellow fever vaccine. Each CDR3 is given with its conserved first and last residue. D genes are given only for firm matches. The size field is filled for only some rows; it gives once, few, many or a size class.

v_gene: TRBV5-1
j_gene: TRBJ2-3
abundance: few
d_gene: .
CDR3aa: CASSSSDGTDTQYF
CDR3nt: TGCGCCAGCAGCTCCTCCGACGGGACAGATACGCAGTATTTT

v_gene: TRBV7-2
j_gene: TRBJ1-4
abundance: .
d_gene: TRBD1
CDR3aa: CASSLGGQGEKLFF
CDR3nt: TGTGCCAGCAGCTTAGGGGGACAGGGGGAAAAACTGTTTTTT

v_gene: TRBV12-3/TRBV12-4
j_gene: TRBJ1-5
abundance: .
d_gene: TRBD1
CDR3aa: CASSYTGGRRNQPQHF
CDR3nt: TGTGCCAGCAGTTATACAGGGGGTCGGCGCAATCAGCCCCAGCATTTT

v_gene: TRBV6-5
j_gene: TRBJ2-5
abundance: few
d_gene: .
CDR3aa: CASSRTGRTQYF
CDR3nt: TGTGCCAGCAGTCGGACTGGCCGGACCCAGTACTTC

v_gene: TRBV4-3
j_gene: TRBJ2-1
abundance: few
d_gene: .
CDR3aa: CASSQGVNANNEQFF
CDR3nt: TGCGCCAGCAGCCAAGGGGTTAACGCCAACAATGAGCAGTTCTTC

v_gene: TRBV20-1
j_gene: TRBJ1-2
abundance: .
d_gene: .
CDR3aa: CSARSEQDGYTF
CDR3nt: TGCAGTGCACGATCCGAACAAGATGGCTACACCTTC

v_gene: TRBV2
j_gene: TRBJ1-5
abundance: .
d_gene: TRBD1
CDR3aa: CASREQGSNQPQHF
CDR3nt: TGTGCCAGCAGGGAACAGGGGAGCAATCAGCCCCAGCATTTT

v_gene: TRBV9
j_gene: TRBJ2-3
abundance: few
d_gene: .
CDR3aa: CASSVGISNTDTQYF
CDR3nt: TGTGCCAGCAGCGTAGGGATTAGTAACACAGATACGCAGTATTTT

v_gene: TRBV7-9
j_gene: TRBJ1-2
abundance: .
d_gene: .
CDR3aa: CASSETGLDGYTF
CDR3nt: TGTGCCAGCAGCGAAACGGGTCTCGATGGCTACACCTTC

v_gene: TRBV4-3
j_gene: TRBJ1-4
abundance: .
d_gene: TRBD1
CDR3aa: CASSRTTGEEKLFF
CDR3nt: TGCGCCAGCAGTCGGACGACAGGGGAAGAAAAACTGTTTTTT

v_gene: TRBV6-6
j_gene: TRBJ1-1
abundance: .
d_gene: TRBD1
CDR3aa: CASSYDRVAEAFF
CDR3nt: TGTGCCAGCAGTTACGACAGGGTCGCTGAAGCTTTCTTT

v_gene: TRBV12-3/TRBV12-4
j_gene: TRBJ1-6
abundance: few
d_gene: .
CDR3aa: CASTPDGVGAGSPLHF
CDR3nt: TGTGCCAGCACCCCCGATGGAGTGGGGGCCGGTTCACCCCTCCACTTT

v_gene: TRBV7-2
j_gene: TRBJ2-1
abundance: .
d_gene: .
CDR3aa: CASSHPYNEQFF
CDR3nt: TGTGCCAGCAGCCATCCCTACAATGAGCAGTTCTTC

v_gene: TRBV5-1
j_gene: TRBJ2-1
abundance: .
d_gene: TRBD2
CDR3aa: CASYRTEMAGGVVNEQFF
CDR3nt: TGCGCCAGCTACCGGACAGAGATGGCGGGAGGAGTGGTCAATGAGCAGTTCTTC

v_gene: TRBV12-3/TRBV12-4
j_gene: TRBJ2-4
abundance: .
d_gene: .
CDR3aa: CASSFGHGINIQYF
CDR3nt: TGTGCCAGCAGTTTCGGACATGGAATAAACATTCAGTACTTC

v_gene: TRBV15
j_gene: TRBJ2-4
abundance: .
d_gene: .
CDR3aa: CATSRVQDLDIQYF
CDR3nt: TGTGCCACCAGCAGAGTGCAGGATTTGGACATTCAGTACTTC

v_gene: TRBV5-1
j_gene: TRBJ1-2
abundance: few
d_gene: .
CDR3aa: CASSGGHYGYTF
CDR3nt: TGCGCCAGCAGTGGGGGACACTATGGCTACACCTTC

v_gene: TRBV5-5
j_gene: TRBJ2-5
abundance: few
d_gene: .
CDR3aa: CASSRGRATAAETQYF
CDR3nt: TGTGCCAGCAGTCGTGGGCGGGCGACCGCCGCAGAGACCCAGTACTTC

v_gene: TRBV5-1
j_gene: TRBJ1-6
abundance: .
d_gene: TRBD1
CDR3aa: CASSPPDRAQNSPLHF
CDR3nt: TGCGCCAGCAGCCCACCGGACAGGGCACAAAATTCACCCCTCCACTTT

v_gene: TRBV5-1
j_gene: TRBJ2-1
abundance: .
d_gene: TRBD2
CDR3aa: CASSKLAGDSYNEQFF
CDR3nt: TGCGCCAGCAGCAAACTAGCGGGAGACTCCTACAATGAGCAGTTCTTC

v_gene: TRBV20-1
j_gene: TRBJ2-3
abundance: many
d_gene: .
CDR3aa: CSAGIGSVTDTQYF
CDR3nt: TGCAGTGCTGGAATAGGCAGCGTCACAGATACGCAGTATTTT

v_gene: TRBV5-1
j_gene: TRBJ2-3
abundance: few
d_gene: TRBD1
CDR3aa: CASSTGQGSADTQYF
CDR3nt: TGCGCCAGCAGCACCGGACAGGGGAGCGCAGATACGCAGTATTTT

v_gene: TRBV7-9
j_gene: TRBJ2-6
abundance: .
d_gene: .
CDR3aa: CASSRWDPVSGANVLTF
CDR3nt: TGTGCCAGCAGCCGGTGGGACCCTGTCTCTGGGGCCAACGTCCTGACTTTC

v_gene: TRBV20-1
j_gene: TRBJ2-2
abundance: many
d_gene: TRBD2
CDR3aa: CSARQAGGSMGELFF
CDR3nt: TGCAGTGCTAGACAAGCGGGAGGGTCTATGGGGGAGCTGTTTTTT

v_gene: TRBV5-1
j_gene: TRBJ2-1
abundance: few
d_gene: TRBD1
CDR3aa: CASSHRGTYNEQFF
CDR3nt: TGCGCCAGCAGCCACAGGGGGACCTACAATGAGCAGTTCTTC

v_gene: TRBV7-8
j_gene: TRBJ2-7
abundance: .
d_gene: .
CDR3aa: CASSLGVGFSYEQYF
CDR3nt: TGTGCCAGCAGCTTAGGGGTTGGTTTTAGCTACGAGCAGTACTTC

v_gene: TRBV4-3
j_gene: TRBJ2-1
abundance: few
d_gene: .
CDR3aa: CASSHSTAYNEQFF
CDR3nt: TGCGCCAGCAGCCACTCTACCGCCTACAATGAGCAGTTCTTC

v_gene: TRBV7-2
j_gene: TRBJ1-3
abundance: few
d_gene: .
CDR3aa: CASSLQVFAGNTIYF
CDR3nt: TGTGCCAGCAGCCTACAGGTGTTCGCTGGAAACACCATATATTTT

v_gene: TRBV11-1
j_gene: TRBJ1-1
abundance: few
d_gene: .
CDR3aa: CASSRYRDGFFF
CDR3nt: TGTGCCAGCAGCCGATACCGGGACGGTTTTTTCTTT

v_gene: TRBV20-1
j_gene: TRBJ2-7
abundance: few
d_gene: .
CDR3aa: CSARGPDSSYEQYF
CDR3nt: TGCAGTGCTAGAGGTCCCGATAGCTCCTACGAGCAGTACTTC

v_gene: TRBV20-1
j_gene: TRBJ2-7
abundance: .
d_gene: TRBD1
CDR3aa: CSAGRQGAINEQYF
CDR3nt: TGCAGTGCTGGTCGACAGGGGGCGATCAACGAGCAGTACTTC

v_gene: TRBV10-3
j_gene: TRBJ1-4
abundance: few
d_gene: TRBD1
CDR3aa: CAISESTGQPNEKLFF
CDR3nt: TGTGCCATCAGTGAGTCGACGGGACAGCCTAATGAAAAACTGTTTTTT

v_gene: TRBV12-3/TRBV12-4
j_gene: TRBJ1-2
abundance: .
d_gene: TRBD1
CDR3aa: CASRPGDRGYGYTF
CDR3nt: TGTGCCAGCCGACCCGGGGACAGGGGGTATGGCTACACCTTC

v_gene: TRBV20-1
j_gene: TRBJ2-7
abundance: .
d_gene: .
CDR3aa: CSARVLDEQYF
CDR3nt: TGCAGTGCTAGGGTACTCGACGAGCAGTACTTC

v_gene: TRBV28
j_gene: TRBJ2-5
abundance: few
d_gene: .
CDR3aa: CASSPARGVVETQYF
CDR3nt: TGTGCCAGCAGCCCAGCCAGGGGGGTGGTGGAGACCCAGTACTTC

v_gene: TRBV30
j_gene: TRBJ1-3
abundance: .
d_gene: .
CDR3aa: CAWTGVSGNTIYF
CDR3nt: TGTGCCTGGACAGGGGTCTCTGGAAACACCATATATTTT

v_gene: TRBV19
j_gene: TRBJ1-1
abundance: .
d_gene: .
CDR3aa: CASSPHLRAMNTEAFF
CDR3nt: TGTGCCAGTAGTCCACACCTCAGGGCTATGAACACTGAAGCTTTCTTT

v_gene: TRBV28
j_gene: TRBJ2-1
abundance: .
d_gene: TRBD2
CDR3aa: CASSPRGSGSDEQFF
CDR3nt: TGTGCCAGCAGTCCCCGGGGTAGCGGGAGTGATGAGCAGTTCTTC

v_gene: TRBV24-1
j_gene: TRBJ2-7
abundance: many
d_gene: .
CDR3aa: CATSDSPGAGVSYEQYF
CDR3nt: TGTGCCACCAGTGATTCACCCGGGGCAGGCGTGTCCTACGAGCAGTACTTC

v_gene: TRBV25-1
j_gene: TRBJ2-1
abundance: few
d_gene: TRBD1
CDR3aa: CASSPPGGREEQFF
CDR3nt: TGTGCCAGCAGTCCCCCAGGGGGCCGGGAAGAGCAGTTCTTC

v_gene: TRBV3-1
j_gene: TRBJ2-1
abundance: few
d_gene: .
CDR3aa: CASSQEGNLEFF
CDR3nt: TGTGCCAGCAGCCAGGAAGGGAATCTGGAGTTCTTC

v_gene: TRBV5-1
j_gene: TRBJ2-1
abundance: .
d_gene: TRBD1
CDR3aa: CASSRGQGINEQFF
CDR3nt: TGCGCCAGCAGCCGGGGACAGGGGATCAATGAGCAGTTCTTC

v_gene: TRBV7-9
j_gene: TRBJ2-5
abundance: .
d_gene: .
CDR3aa: CASNRDTQETQYF
CDR3nt: TGTGCCAGCAACAGGGACACCCAAGAGACCCAGTACTTC

v_gene: TRBV6-1
j_gene: TRBJ1-1
abundance: .
d_gene: .
CDR3aa: CASSTRGEYTEDFF
CDR3nt: TGTGCCAGCAGCACCCGTGGGGAATACACTGAAGATTTCTTT

v_gene: TRBV20-1
j_gene: TRBJ2-3
abundance: .
d_gene: TRBD1
CDR3aa: CSARADREVGADTQYF
CDR3nt: TGCAGTGCTAGGGCGGACAGGGAGGTCGGCGCAGATACGCAGTATTTT

v_gene: TRBV7-2
j_gene: TRBJ2-5
abundance: many
d_gene: TRBD1
CDR3aa: CASSRQGGPETQYF
CDR3nt: TGTGCCAGCAGCCGACAGGGGGGCCCAGAGACCCAGTACTTC

v_gene: TRBV5-1
j_gene: TRBJ2-2
abundance: few
d_gene: .
CDR3aa: CASSLTYTGELFF
CDR3nt: TGCGCCAGCAGCTTAACCTACACCGGGGAGCTGTTTTTT

v_gene: TRBV6-1
j_gene: TRBJ2-1
abundance: .
d_gene: TRBD2
CDR3aa: CASSPSGRGMDEQFF
CDR3nt: TGTGCCAGCAGTCCTAGCGGGAGGGGTATGGATGAGCAGTTCTTC

v_gene: TRBV27
j_gene: TRBJ1-2
abundance: .
d_gene: .
CDR3aa: CASHGLEGNYGYTF
CDR3nt: TGTGCCAGCCACGGTCTCGAGGGGAACTATGGCTACACCTTC

v_gene: TRBV29-1
j_gene: TRBJ1-3
abundance: .
d_gene: .
CDR3aa: CSAGGGNGNTIYF
CDR3nt: TGCAGCGCCGGAGGGGGAAATGGAAACACCATATATTTT

v_gene: TRBV11-2
j_gene: TRBJ2-6
abundance: .
d_gene: .
CDR3aa: CASSLALRSGANVLTF
CDR3nt: TGTGCCAGCAGCTTAGCCCTTCGGTCTGGGGCCAACGTCCTGACTTTC

v_gene: TRBV29-1
j_gene: TRBJ2-6
abundance: many
d_gene: TRBD1
CDR3aa: CSVGQGSSGANVLTF
CDR3nt: TGCAGTGTTGGACAGGGAAGCTCTGGGGCCAACGTCCTGACTTTC